This T cell receptor beta chain emerged from a study of control samples from healthy donors and cancer patients (TCRdb year 2020). Notes on this clone: Its antigen is currently not known. No much larger clonotype is one base removed from it; base qualities were not supplied.

The library was obtained by the immunoSEQ multiplex PCR assay. TCRdb's version of the immuneACCESS table is confined to in-frame rearrangements and falls short of the full clone set. An unresolved V gene accounts for under half of the shortfall where checked; the remainder is of unknown origin. The sample records roughly 220,000 clones, just under 95% of which are singletons. The ten biggest clones cover roughly 1.6% of the sample. Measured from the cysteine to the phenylalanine, the CDR3 is 13 residues long. Solely the CDR3 DNA is kept, with 39 bases framed from the first base. The germline V gene gives CDR1 as MGHDK and CDR2 as SYGVNS. V is pared back by 6 bases and J by 6 bases, with 14 bases lying between the germline termini.

The sequence links TRBV25-1 to TRBJ1-2, with the D gene call left open. This receptor was obtained from a man aged 45 to 65 in good health. Material for sequencing was blood. The DNA reads TGTGCCAGCAGGGTTACCGATTCTAATGGCTACACCTTC. Its protein is CASRVTDSNGYTF.